This TCR beta chain was sequenced for a study of blood T cell repertoires in COVID-19. Per germline, CDR1 MGHRA and CDR2 YSYEKL. J was trimmed by 5 bases and V by 1 base; bases with no gene match: 7. The CDR3 loop spans 16 amino acids. Assay used: immunoSEQ multiplex PCR; TCRdb lists only in-frame clones, some missing. The sample gives about 160,000 clones, about 92% of which show up once; roughly 2.1% is in the top ten. Sequenced material: peripheral blood. The chain combines TRBV4-1 with TRBJ1-2, with TRBD1 matching over 10 bases. This clonotype was obtained from a woman aged 55-75 years with COVID-19, enrolled during active disease. CDR3 in amino acids: CASSQGRQGARYGYTF. For the CDR3, the DNA is TGCGCCAGCAGCCAAGGCCGACAGGGGGCGAGATATGGCTACACCTTC.